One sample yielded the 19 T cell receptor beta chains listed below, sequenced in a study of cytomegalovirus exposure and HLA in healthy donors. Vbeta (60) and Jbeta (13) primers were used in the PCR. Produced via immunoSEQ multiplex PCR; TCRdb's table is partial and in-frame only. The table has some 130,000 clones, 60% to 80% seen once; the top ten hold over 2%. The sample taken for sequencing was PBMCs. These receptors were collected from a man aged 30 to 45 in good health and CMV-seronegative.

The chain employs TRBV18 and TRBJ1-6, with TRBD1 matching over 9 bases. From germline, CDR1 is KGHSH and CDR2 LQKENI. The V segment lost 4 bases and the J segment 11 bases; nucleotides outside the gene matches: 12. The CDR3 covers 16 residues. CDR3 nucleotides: TGTGCCAGCTCACATGGATGGGACAGGGCTCAGCCACCCCTCCACTTT. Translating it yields CASSHGWDRAQPPLHF.

The CDR3 loop reads CAISDGTVATNEKLFF. DNA of the CDR3: TGTGCCATCAGTGACGGGACAGTCGCAACTAATGAAAAACTGTTTTTT. The chain employs TRBV10-3 and TRBJ1-4; TRBD1 matches at 7 bases. The CDR3 has 16 amino acids. With 3 bases clipped from V and 0 bases from J, the junction kept 4 bases outside the gene matches. The germline gives CDR1 ENHRY, CDR2 SYGVKD.

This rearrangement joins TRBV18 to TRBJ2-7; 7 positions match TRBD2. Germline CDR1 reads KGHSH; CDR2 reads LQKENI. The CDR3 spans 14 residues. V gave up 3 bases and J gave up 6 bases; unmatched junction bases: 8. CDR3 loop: CASSPPGGSGEQYF. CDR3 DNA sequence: TGTGCCAGCTCACCCCCCGGGGGGTCCGGCGAGCAGTACTTC.

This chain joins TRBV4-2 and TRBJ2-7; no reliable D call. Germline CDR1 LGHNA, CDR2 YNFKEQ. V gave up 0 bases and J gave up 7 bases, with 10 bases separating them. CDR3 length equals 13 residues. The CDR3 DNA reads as TGTGCCAGCAGCCAAGATCTCGGGTGGGAGCAGTACTTC. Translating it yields CASSQDLGWEQYF.

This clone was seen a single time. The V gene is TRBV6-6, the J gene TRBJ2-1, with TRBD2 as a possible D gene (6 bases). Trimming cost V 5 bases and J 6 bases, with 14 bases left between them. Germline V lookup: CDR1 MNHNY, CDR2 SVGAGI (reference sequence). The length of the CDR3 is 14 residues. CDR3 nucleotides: TGTGCCAGCAGTAACACACTGGGAGGCAATGAGCAGTTCTTC. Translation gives CASSNTLGGNEQFF.

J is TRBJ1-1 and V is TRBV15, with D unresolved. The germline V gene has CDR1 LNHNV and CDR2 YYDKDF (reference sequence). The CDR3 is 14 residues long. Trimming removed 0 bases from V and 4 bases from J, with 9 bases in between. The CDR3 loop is CATSREGGITEAFF. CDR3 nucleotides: TGTGCCACCAGCAGAGAAGGAGGGATCACTGAAGCTTTCTTT.

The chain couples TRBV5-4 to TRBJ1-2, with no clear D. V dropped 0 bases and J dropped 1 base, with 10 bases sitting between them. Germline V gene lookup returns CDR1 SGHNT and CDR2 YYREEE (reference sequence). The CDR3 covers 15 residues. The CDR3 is CASSLDSSDNYGYTF. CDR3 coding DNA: TGTGCCAGCAGCTTGGACAGTTCAGATAACTATGGCTACACCTTC. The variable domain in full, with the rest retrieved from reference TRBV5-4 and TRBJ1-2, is ETGVTQSPTHLIKTRGQQVTLRCSSQSGHNTVSWYQQALGQGPQFIFQYYREEENGRGNFPPRFSGLQFPNYSSELNVNALELDDSALYLCASSLDSSDNYGYTFGSGTRLTVV.

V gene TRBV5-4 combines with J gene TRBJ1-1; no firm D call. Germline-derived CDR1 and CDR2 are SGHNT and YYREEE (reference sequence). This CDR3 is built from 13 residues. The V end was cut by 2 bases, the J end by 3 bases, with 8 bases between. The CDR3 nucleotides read TGTGCCAGCAGCTTTGAGGGAGACACTGAAGCTTTCTTT. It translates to CASSFEGDTEAFF.

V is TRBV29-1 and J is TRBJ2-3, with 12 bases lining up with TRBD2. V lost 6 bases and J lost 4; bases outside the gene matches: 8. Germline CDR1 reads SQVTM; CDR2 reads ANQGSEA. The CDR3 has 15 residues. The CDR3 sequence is CSVALLAGGADTQYF. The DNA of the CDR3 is TGCAGCGTCGCGCTACTAGCGGGAGGCGCAGATACGCAGTATTTT.

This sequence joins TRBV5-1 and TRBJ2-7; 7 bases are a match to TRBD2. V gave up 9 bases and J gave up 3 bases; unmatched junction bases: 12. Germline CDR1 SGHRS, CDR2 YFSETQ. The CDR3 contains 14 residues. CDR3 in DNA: TGCGCCATCCCGCCTAGCGGACTCCACTACGAGCAGTACTTC. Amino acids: CAIPPSGLHYEQYF.

The CDR3 spells CASSQDWTSGNQETQYF. In nucleotides, the CDR3 is TGCGCCAGCAGCCAAGATTGGACTAGCGGGAACCAAGAGACCCAGTACTTC. The chain has TRBV4-3 and TRBJ2-5; 12 positions match TRBD2. The germline V gene has CDR1 LGHNA and CDR2 YSLEER. J lost 0 bases, V lost 0 bases, and 2 bases had no gene match. There are 17 residues in the CDR3.

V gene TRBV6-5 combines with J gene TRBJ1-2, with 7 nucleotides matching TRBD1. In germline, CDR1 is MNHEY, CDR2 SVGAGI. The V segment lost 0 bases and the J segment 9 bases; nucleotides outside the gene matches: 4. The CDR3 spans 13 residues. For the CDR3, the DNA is TGTGCCAGCAGTTACTCGAACAGGGGAAGCTACACCTTC. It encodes CASSYSNRGSYTF.

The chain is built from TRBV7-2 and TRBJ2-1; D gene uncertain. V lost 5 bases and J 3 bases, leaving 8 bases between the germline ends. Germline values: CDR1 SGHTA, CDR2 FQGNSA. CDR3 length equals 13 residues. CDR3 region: CASSPEFYNEQFF. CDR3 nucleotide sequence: TGTGCCAGCAGCCCCGAGTTCTACAATGAGCAGTTCTTC.

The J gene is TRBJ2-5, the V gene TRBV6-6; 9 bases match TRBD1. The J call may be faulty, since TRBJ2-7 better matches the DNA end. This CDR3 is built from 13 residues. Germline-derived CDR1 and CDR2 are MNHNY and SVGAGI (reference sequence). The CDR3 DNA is TGTGCCAGCAGCTGGGGACAGGGCTACGAGCAGTACTTC. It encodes CASSWGQGYEQYF.

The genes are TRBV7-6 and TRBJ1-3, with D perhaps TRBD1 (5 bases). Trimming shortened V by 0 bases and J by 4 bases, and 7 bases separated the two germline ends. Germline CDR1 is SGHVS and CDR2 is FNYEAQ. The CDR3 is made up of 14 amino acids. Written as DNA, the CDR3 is TGTGCCAGCAGCTTAGCCGGGGGAGGAAACACCATATATTTT. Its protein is CASSLAGGGNTIYF.

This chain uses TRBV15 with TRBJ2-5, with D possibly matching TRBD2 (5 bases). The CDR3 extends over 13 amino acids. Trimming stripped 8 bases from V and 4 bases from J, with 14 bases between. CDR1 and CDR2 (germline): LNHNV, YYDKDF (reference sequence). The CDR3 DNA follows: TGTGCCACCTCGAGGGAAAGTGGAGAGACCCAGTACTTC. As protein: CATSRESGETQYF. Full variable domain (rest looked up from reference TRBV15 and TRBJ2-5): DAMVIQNPRYQVTQFGKPVTLSCSQTLNHNVMYWYQQKSSQAPKLLFHYYDKDFNNEADTPDNFQSRRPNTSFCFLDIRSPGLGDTAMYLCATSRESGETQYFGPGTRLLVL.

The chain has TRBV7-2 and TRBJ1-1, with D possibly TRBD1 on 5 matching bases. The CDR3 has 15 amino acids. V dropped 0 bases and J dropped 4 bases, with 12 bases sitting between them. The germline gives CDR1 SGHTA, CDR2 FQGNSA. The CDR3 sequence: CASSLALGGVTEAFF. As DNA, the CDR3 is TGTGCCAGCAGCTTAGCGCTTGGAGGGGTCACTGAAGCTTTCTTT.

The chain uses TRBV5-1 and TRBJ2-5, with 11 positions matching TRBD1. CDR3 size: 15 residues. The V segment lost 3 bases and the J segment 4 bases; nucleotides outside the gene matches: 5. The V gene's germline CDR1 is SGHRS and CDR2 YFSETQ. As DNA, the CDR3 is TGCGCCAGCAGCTCGTATGGGACAGGGGGAGAGACCCAGTACTTC. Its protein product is CASSSYGTGGETQYF.

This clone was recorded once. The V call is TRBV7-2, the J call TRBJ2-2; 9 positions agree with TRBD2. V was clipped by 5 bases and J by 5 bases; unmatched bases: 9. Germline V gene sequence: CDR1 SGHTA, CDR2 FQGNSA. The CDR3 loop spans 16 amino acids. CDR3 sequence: CASSLRSAGGTGELFF. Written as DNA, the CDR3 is TGTGCCAGCAGCCTTAGGTCGGCGGGAGGGACCGGGGAGCTGTTTTTT.